Below, 2 T cell receptor beta chains from the same sample are listed, as sequenced in a study of blood T cell repertoires in COVID-19. Profiled with immunoSEQ multiplex PCR; TCRdb holds only in-frame clones, not every one. The sample has more than 45,000 clones, 70% to 85% seen once. Sequenced material: peripheral blood. The source of these receptors is a human donor in a cohort sampled during active COVID-19.

V usage is TRBV5-3 and J usage is TRBJ1-5; D gene uncertain. TRBV5-3 is designated an ORF whose function remains uncertain. There are 12 residues in the CDR3. V lost 4 bases and J 6 bases, leaving 8 bases between the germline ends. The CDR3 spells CARSLSPQPQHF. CDR3 bases: TGTGCCAGAAGCCTGAGCCCTCAGCCCCAGCATTTT.

CDR3 amino acids: CASSSQGASYEQYF. The CDR3 DNA reads TGTGCCAGCAGCTCCCAGGGGGCGTCCTACGAGCAGTACTTC. The chain is built from TRBV7-2 and TRBJ2-7; 8 positions agree with TRBD1. Germline V CDR1 and CDR2: SGHTA, FQGNSA. The CDR3 runs to 14 residues. The junction had 3 bases not matched to a gene; V was cut back by 4 bases and J by 1 base.